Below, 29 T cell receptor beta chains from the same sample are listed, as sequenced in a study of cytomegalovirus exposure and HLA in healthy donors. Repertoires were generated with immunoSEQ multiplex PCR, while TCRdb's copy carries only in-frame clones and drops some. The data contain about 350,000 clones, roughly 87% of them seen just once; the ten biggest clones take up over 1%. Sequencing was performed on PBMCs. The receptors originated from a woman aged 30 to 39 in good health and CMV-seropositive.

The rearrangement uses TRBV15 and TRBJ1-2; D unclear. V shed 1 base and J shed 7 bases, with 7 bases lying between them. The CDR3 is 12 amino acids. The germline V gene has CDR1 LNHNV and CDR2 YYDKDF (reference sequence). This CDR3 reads CATSRGGIGYTF. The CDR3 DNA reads TGTGCCACCAGCAGAGGGGGTATTGGCTACACCTTC.

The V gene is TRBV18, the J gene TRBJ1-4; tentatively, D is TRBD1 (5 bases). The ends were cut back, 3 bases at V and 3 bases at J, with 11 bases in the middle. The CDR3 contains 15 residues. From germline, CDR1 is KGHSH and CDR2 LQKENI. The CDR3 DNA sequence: TGTGCCAGCTCACCTCAGGGTTCGCCTAATGAAAAACTGTTTTTT. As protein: CASSPQGSPNEKLFF.

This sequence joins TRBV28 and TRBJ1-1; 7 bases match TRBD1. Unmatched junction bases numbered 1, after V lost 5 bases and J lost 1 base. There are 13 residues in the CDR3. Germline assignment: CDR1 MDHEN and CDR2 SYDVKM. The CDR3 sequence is CASSRQGNTEAFF. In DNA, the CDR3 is TGTGCCAGCAGTAGACAGGGGAACACTGAAGCTTTCTTT. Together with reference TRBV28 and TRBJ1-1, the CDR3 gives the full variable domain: DVKVTQSSRYLVKRTGEKVFLECVQDMDHENMFWYRQDPGLGLRLIYFSYDVKMKEKGDIPEGYSVSREKKERFSLILESASTNQTSMYLCASSRQGNTEAFFGQGTRLTVV.

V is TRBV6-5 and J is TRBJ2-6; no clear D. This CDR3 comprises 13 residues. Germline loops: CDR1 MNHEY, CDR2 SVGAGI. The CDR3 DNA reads TGTGCTGTTCTTGGATCTGGGGCCAACGTCCTGACTTTC. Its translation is CAVLGSGANVLTF.

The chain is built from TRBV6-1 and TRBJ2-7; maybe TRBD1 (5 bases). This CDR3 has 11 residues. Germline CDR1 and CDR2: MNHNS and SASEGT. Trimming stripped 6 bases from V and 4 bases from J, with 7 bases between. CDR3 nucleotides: TGTGCCAGCAGAAGACAGTACGAGCAGTACTTC. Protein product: CASRRQYEQYF.

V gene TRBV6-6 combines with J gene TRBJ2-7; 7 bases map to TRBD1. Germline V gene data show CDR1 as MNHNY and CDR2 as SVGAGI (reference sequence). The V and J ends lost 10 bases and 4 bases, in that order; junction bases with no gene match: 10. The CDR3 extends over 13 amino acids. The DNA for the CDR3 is TGTGCCACAGAAAAAGACAGGGCTTACGAGCAGTACTTC. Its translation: CATEKDRAYEQYF.

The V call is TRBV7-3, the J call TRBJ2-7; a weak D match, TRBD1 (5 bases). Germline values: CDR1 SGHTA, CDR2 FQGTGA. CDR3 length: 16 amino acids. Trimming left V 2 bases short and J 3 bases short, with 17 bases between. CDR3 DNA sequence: TGTGCCAGCAGCTTAGATCAGGGCCGTCCTATCTACGAGCAGTACTTC. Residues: CASSLDQGRPIYEQYF.

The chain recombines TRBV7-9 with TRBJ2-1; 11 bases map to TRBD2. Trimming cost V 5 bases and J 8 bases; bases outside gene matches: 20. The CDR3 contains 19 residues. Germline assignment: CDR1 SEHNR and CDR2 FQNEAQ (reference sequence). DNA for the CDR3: TGTGCCAGCAGCCCCAATCTCGGGGGTACTAGCGGGGGTTTATATGAGCAGTTCTTC. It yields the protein CASSPNLGGTSGGLYEQFF.

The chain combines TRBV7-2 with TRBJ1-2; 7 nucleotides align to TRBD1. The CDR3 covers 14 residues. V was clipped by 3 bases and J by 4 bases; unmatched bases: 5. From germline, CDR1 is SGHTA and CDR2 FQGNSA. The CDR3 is CASSFGTGAYGYTF. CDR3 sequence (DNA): TGTGCCAGCAGCTTCGGCACAGGGGCCTATGGCTACACCTTC.

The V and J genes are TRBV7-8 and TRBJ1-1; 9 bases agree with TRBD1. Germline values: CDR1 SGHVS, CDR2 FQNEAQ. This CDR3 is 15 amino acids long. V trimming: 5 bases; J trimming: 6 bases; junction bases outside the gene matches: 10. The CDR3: CASSPNRGLGAEAFF. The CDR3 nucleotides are TGTGCCAGCAGCCCTAACAGGGGGCTTGGCGCTGAAGCTTTCTTT.

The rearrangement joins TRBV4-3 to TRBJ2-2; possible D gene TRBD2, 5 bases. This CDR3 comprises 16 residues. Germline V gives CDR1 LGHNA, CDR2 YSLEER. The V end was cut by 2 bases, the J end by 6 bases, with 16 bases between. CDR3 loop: CASSQFDFSEAGELFF. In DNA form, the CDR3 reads TGCGCCAGCAGCCAATTTGATTTTTCGGAGGCCGGGGAGCTGTTTTTT.

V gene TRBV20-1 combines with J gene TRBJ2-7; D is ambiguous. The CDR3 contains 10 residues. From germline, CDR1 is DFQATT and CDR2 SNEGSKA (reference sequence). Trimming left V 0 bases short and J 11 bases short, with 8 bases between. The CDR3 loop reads CSARDRSEYF. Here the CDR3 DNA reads TGCAGTGCTAGAGATCGGTCCGAGTACTTC.

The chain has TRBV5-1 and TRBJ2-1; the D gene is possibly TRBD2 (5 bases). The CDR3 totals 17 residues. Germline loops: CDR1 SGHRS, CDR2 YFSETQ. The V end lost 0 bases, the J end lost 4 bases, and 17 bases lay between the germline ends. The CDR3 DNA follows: TGCGCCAGCAGCTTGGGATGGAGCGGTAATCGGTACAATGAGCAGTTCTTC. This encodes CASSLGWSGNRYNEQFF.

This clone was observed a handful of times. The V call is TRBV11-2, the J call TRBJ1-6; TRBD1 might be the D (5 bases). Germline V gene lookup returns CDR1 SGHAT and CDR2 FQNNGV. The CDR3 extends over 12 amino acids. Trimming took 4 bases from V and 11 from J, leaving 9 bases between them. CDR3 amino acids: CASSSGLAPLHF. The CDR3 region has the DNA TGTGCCAGCAGCTCAGGGTTGGCACCCCTCCACTTT.

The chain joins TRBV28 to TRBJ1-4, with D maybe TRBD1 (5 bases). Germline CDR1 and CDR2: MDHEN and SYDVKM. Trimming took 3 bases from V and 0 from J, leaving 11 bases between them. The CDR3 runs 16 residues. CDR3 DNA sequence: TGTGCCAGCAGTTTCCGGGGCCTTGCAACTAATGAAAAACTGTTTTTT. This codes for CASSFRGLATNEKLFF.

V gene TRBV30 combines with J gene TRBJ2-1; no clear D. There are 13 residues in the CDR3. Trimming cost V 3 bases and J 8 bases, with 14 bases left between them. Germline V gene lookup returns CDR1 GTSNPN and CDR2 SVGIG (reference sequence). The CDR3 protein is CAWSVLIGYEQFF. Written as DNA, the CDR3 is TGTGCCTGGAGCGTCCTAATAGGGTATGAGCAGTTCTTC.

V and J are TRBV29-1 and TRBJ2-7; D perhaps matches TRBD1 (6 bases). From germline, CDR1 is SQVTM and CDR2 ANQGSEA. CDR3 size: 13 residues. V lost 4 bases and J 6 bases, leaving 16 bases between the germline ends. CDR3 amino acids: CSVVGGTRREQYF. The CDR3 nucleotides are TGCAGCGTTGTAGGGGGAACTCGACGCGAGCAGTACTTC.

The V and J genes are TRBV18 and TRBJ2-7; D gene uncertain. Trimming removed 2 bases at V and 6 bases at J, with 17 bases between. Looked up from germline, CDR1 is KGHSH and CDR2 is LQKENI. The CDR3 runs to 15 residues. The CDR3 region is CASSPNLPPDGEQYF. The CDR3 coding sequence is TGTGCCAGCTCACCAAATCTCCCCCCTGATGGCGAGCAGTACTTC.

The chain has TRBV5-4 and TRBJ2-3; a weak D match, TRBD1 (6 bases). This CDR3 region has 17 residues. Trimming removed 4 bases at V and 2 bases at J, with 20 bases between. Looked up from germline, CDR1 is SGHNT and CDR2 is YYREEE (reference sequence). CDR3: CASSPTPRQALTDTQYF. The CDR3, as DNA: TGTGCCAGCAGCCCCACGCCCCGACAGGCCCTCACAGATACGCAGTATTTT.

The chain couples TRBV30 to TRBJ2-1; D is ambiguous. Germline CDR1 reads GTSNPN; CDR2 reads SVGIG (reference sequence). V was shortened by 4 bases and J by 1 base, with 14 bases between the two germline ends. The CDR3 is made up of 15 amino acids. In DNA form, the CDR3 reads TGTGCCTGGAAGGGTCGTTTGGGGTCCTACAATGAGCAGTTCTTC. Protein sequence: CAWKGRLGSYNEQFF.

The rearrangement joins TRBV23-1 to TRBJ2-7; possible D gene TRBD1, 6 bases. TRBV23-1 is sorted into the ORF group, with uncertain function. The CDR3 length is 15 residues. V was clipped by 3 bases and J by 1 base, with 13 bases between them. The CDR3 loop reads CASSQTLDRSYEQYF. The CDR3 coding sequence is TGCGCCAGCAGTCAGACCCTGGACAGATCCTACGAGCAGTACTTC.

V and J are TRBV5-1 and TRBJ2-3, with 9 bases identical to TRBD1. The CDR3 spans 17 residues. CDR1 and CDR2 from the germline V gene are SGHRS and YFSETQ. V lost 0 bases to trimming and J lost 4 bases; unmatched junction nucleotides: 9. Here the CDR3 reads CASSLARGDRASDTQYF. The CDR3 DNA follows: TGCGCCAGCAGCTTGGCCAGAGGGGACAGGGCATCAGATACGCAGTATTTT.

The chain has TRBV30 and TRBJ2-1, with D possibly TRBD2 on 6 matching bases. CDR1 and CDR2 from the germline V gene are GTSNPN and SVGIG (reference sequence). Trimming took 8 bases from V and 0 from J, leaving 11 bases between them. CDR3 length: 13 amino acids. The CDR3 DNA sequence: TGTGCCGGCCGGGACTTCTCCTACAATGAGCAGTTCTTC. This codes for CAGRDFSYNEQFF.

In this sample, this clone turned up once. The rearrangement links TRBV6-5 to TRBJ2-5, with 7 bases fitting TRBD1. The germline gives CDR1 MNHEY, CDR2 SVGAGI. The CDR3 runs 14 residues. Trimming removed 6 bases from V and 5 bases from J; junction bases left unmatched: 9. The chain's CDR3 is CASRSQGEWETQYF. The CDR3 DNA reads TGTGCCAGCAGATCCCAGGGGGAGTGGGAGACCCAGTACTTC.

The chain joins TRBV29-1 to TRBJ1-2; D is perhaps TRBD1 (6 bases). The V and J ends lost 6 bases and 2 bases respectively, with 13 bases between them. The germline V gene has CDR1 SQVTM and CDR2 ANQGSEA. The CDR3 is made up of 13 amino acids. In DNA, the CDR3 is TGCAGCGTAACGGGGGGCTTGAACTATGGCTACACCTTC. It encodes CSVTGGLNYGYTF.

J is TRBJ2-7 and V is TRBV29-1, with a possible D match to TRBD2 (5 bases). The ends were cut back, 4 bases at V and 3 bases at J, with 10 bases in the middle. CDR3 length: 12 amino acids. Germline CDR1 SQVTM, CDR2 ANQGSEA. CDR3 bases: TGCAGCGTTGTTGGCAGCGGCTACGAGCAGTACTTC. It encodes CSVVGSGYEQYF.

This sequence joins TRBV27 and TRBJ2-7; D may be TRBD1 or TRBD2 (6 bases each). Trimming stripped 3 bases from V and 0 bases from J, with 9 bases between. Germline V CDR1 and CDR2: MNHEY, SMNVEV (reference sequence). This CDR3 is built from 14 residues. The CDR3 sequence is CASSFRGPSYEQYF. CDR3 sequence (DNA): TGTGCCAGCAGTTTCCGGGGGCCCTCCTACGAGCAGTACTTC.

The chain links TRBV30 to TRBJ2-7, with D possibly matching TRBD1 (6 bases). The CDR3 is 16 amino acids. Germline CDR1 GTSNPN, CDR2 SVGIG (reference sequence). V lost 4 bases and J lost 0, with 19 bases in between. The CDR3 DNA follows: TGTGCCTGGACCTCCCTTGACAGGCCGAGCTCCTACGAGCAGTACTTC. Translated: CAWTSLDRPSSYEQYF.

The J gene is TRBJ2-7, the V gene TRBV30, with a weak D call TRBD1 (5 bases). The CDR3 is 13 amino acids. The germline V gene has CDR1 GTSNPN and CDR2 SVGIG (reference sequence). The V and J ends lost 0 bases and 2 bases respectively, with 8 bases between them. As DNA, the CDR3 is TGTGCCTGGAGTGTAGGGGCAGCCTACGAGCAGTACTTC. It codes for CAWSVGAAYEQYF.